These T cell receptor beta chains were read from a single sample in a study of graft-versus-host responses after intestinal transplantation. Produced via immunoSEQ multiplex PCR; TCRdb's table is partial and in-frame only. Of about 60,000 clones listed, around 90% are singletons. The sequences come from ileum tissue, collected approximately 56 weeks after transplant. The receptors here all came from a human patient who received an intestinal transplant, so some T cells may come from the graft donor. Both conserved end residues are part of each CDR3. Each record gives: V gene, J gene, clone size, D gene, CDR3 protein, CDR3 DNA. D genes are given only for firm matches. Clone size, where shown, is once, few, many, or a class for clones that have expanded.

v_gene: TRBV4-1
j_gene: TRBJ1-2
abundance: once
d_gene: NA
CDR3aa: CASSQDCLLGRGYTF
CDR3nt: TGCGCCAGCAGCCAAGATTGTCTCCTCGGGCGTGGCTACACCTTC

v_gene: TRBV18
j_gene: TRBJ2-5
abundance: NA
d_gene: NA
CDR3aa: CASSSERPGAPGETQYF
CDR3nt: TGTGCCAGCTCTTCGGAACGGCCGGGGGCGCCGGGGGAGACCCAGTACTTC

v_gene: TRBV2
j_gene: TRBJ1-1
abundance: NA
d_gene: NA
CDR3aa: CASSDQDVGSTEAFF
CDR3nt: TGTGCCAGCAGTGATCAGGACGTCGGGTCCACTGAAGCTTTCTTT

v_gene: TRBV11-1
j_gene: TRBJ2-2
abundance: NA
d_gene: NA
CDR3aa: CASSLGQTGELFF
CDR3nt: TGTGCCAGCAGCTTAGGACAGACCGGGGAGCTGTTTTTT

v_gene: TRBV2
j_gene: TRBJ2-3
abundance: NA
d_gene: NA
CDR3aa: CASGGQSITDTQYF
CDR3nt: TGTGCCAGCGGCGGGCAGAGTATTACAGATACGCAGTATTTT

v_gene: TRBV7-8
j_gene: TRBJ2-3
abundance: NA
d_gene: NA
CDR3aa: CASSLIGGGDRDPDTQYF
CDR3nt: TGTGCCAGCAGCTTAATAGGAGGAGGAGACAGAGATCCAGATACGCAGTATTTT

v_gene: TRBV10-3
j_gene: TRBJ2-1
abundance: once
d_gene: TRBD1
CDR3aa: CAITPGTAPSEQFF
CDR3nt: TGTGCCATCACTCCCGGGACAGCCCCGAGTGAGCAGTTCTTC

v_gene: TRBV5-5
j_gene: TRBJ1-1
abundance: NA
d_gene: TRBD1
CDR3aa: CASSLGDSGYTEAFF
CDR3nt: TGTGCCAGCAGCTTGGGGGACAGTGGATACACTGAAGCTTTCTTT

v_gene: TRBV13
j_gene: TRBJ2-7
abundance: NA
d_gene: NA
CDR3aa: CASSRGYSYEQYF
CDR3nt: TGTGCCAGCAGCCGTGGCTATTCCTACGAGCAGTACTTC

v_gene: TRBV11-2
j_gene: TRBJ1-1
abundance: NA
d_gene: NA
CDR3aa: CASSQGMGTEAFF
CDR3nt: TGTGCCAGCAGCCAGGGAATGGGCACTGAAGCTTTCTTT

v_gene: TRBV6-5
j_gene: TRBJ2-7
abundance: NA
d_gene: NA
CDR3aa: CASSYSKSTSYEQYF
CDR3nt: TGTGCCAGCAGTTACTCGAAGTCAACAAGCTACGAGCAGTACTTC

v_gene: TRBV2
j_gene: TRBJ2-5
abundance: NA
d_gene: NA
CDR3aa: CASSGGLGETQYF
CDR3nt: TGTGCCAGCAGCGGGGGGCTCGGAGAGACCCAGTACTTC

v_gene: TRBV9
j_gene: TRBJ1-1
abundance: few
d_gene: NA
CDR3aa: CASSSRGGGRAFF
CDR3nt: TGTGCCAGCAGCTCCAGAGGGGGGGGAAGAGCTTTCTTT

v_gene: TRBV7-6
j_gene: TRBJ1-6
abundance: NA
d_gene: NA
CDR3aa: CASSLAGQGGSPLHF
CDR3nt: TGTGCCAGCAGCTTAGCTGGCCAGGGAGGTTCACCCCTCCACTTT

v_gene: TRBV5-1
j_gene: TRBJ2-3
abundance: once
d_gene: TRBD2
CDR3aa: CASSLPGSGGGTDTQYF
CDR3nt: TGCGCCAGCAGCCTCCCAGGGAGCGGGGGGGGAACAGATACGCAGTATTTT

v_gene: TRBV2
j_gene: TRBJ1-1
abundance: NA
d_gene: NA
CDR3aa: CASNKQNTEAFF
CDR3nt: TGTGCCAGCAACAAACAGAACACTGAAGCTTTCTTT

v_gene: TRBV23-1
j_gene: TRBJ2-3
abundance: NA
d_gene: TRBD2
CDR3aa: CASSQEPLAGGFTDTQYF
CDR3nt: TGCGCCAGCAGCCAAGAGCCCCTAGCGGGAGGGTTCACAGATACGCAGTATTTT

v_gene: TRBV19
j_gene: TRBJ1-1
abundance: NA
d_gene: NA
CDR3aa: CASQRVRGSPMNTEAFF
CDR3nt: TGTGCCAGCCAGAGGGTTCGCGGCAGCCCCATGAACACTGAAGCTTTCTTT

v_gene: TRBV5-6
j_gene: TRBJ1-3
abundance: NA
d_gene: NA
CDR3aa: CASSFLISSGNTIYF
CDR3nt: TGTGCCAGCAGCTTCTTAATCAGCTCTGGAAACACCATATATTTT

v_gene: TRBV7-3
j_gene: TRBJ2-3
abundance: NA
d_gene: TRBD2
CDR3aa: CASSTRAGGSDTQYF
CDR3nt: TGTGCCAGCAGCACAAGAGCGGGGGGTTCAGATACGCAGTATTTT

v_gene: TRBV28
j_gene: TRBJ1-2
abundance: once
d_gene: NA
CDR3aa: CASSLPVGANYGYTF
CDR3nt: TGTGCCAGCAGTTTACCCGTCGGAGCAAACTATGGCTACACCTTC

v_gene: TRBV4-1
j_gene: TRBJ2-7
abundance: NA
d_gene: TRBD2
CDR3aa: CASSLTSGALEEQYF
CDR3nt: TGCGCCAGCAGCCTGACTAGCGGGGCCCTGGAAGAGCAGTACTTC

v_gene: TRBV7-2
j_gene: TRBJ1-5
abundance: NA
d_gene: NA
CDR3aa: CASSLVHQTYYSNQPQHF
CDR3nt: TGTGCCAGCAGCTTAGTGCATCAAACCTACTATAGCAATCAGCCCCAGCATTTT

v_gene: TRBV6-5
j_gene: TRBJ2-2
abundance: NA
d_gene: NA
CDR3aa: CASRYQANTGELFF
CDR3nt: TGTGCCAGCCGGTACCAGGCGAACACCGGGGAGCTGTTTTTT

v_gene: TRBV2
j_gene: TRBJ2-3
abundance: few
d_gene: TRBD2
CDR3aa: CASDKGTSGTDTQYF
CDR3nt: TGTGCCAGCGACAAAGGGACTAGCGGCACAGATACGCAGTATTTT

v_gene: TRBV7-3
j_gene: TRBJ2-7
abundance: once
d_gene: TRBD2
CDR3aa: CASSPGTSHEQYF
CDR3nt: TGTGCCAGCAGCCCGGGGACTAGCCACGAGCAGTACTTC

v_gene: TRBV2
j_gene: TRBJ1-3
abundance: few
d_gene: TRBD1
CDR3aa: CASSAGQGRFSGNTIYF
CDR3nt: TGTGCCAGCAGCGCGGGACAGGGGCGCTTCTCTGGAAACACCATATATTTT

v_gene: TRBV4-2
j_gene: TRBJ1-2
abundance: NA
d_gene: TRBD1
CDR3aa: CASSQGRQGAYGYTF
CDR3nt: TGTGCCAGCAGCCAAGGCCGACAGGGGGCGTATGGCTACACCTTC

v_gene: TRBV28
j_gene: TRBJ2-4
abundance: NA
d_gene: NA
CDR3aa: CASSLGQEDIQYF
CDR3nt: TGTGCCAGCAGTTTAGGACAAGAAGACATTCAGTACTTC

v_gene: TRBV7-2
j_gene: TRBJ1-5
abundance: few
d_gene: TRBD1
CDR3aa: CASSLRQGGQPQHF
CDR3nt: TGTGCCAGCAGCTTACGGCAGGGGGGTCAGCCCCAGCATTTT

v_gene: TRBV11-1
j_gene: TRBJ2-2
abundance: NA
d_gene: NA
CDR3aa: CASSLAAGRTGELFF
CDR3nt: TGTGCCAGCAGCTTAGCTGCGGGACGCACCGGGGAGCTGTTTTTT

v_gene: TRBV6-1
j_gene: TRBJ1-6
abundance: few
d_gene: NA
CDR3aa: CASSEQGWHSPLHF
CDR3nt: TGTGCCAGCAGTGAACAGGGCTGGCATTCACCCCTCCACTTT

v_gene: TRBV13
j_gene: TRBJ2-5
abundance: NA
d_gene: TRBD1
CDR3aa: CASSLYRFQGERETQYF
CDR3nt: TGTGCCAGCAGCTTATATCGCTTTCAGGGGGAGAGAGAGACCCAGTACTTC

v_gene: TRBV19
j_gene: TRBJ2-7
abundance: NA
d_gene: NA
CDR3aa: CASSFGGEQYF
CDR3nt: TGTGCCAGTAGCTTCGGGGGCGAGCAGTACTTC

v_gene: TRBV21-1
j_gene: TRBJ1-1
abundance: once
d_gene: NA
CDR3aa: CASSKAEAGKVNTEAFF
CDR3nt: TGTGCCAGCAGCAAAGCGGAGGCAGGAAAAGTGAACACTGAAGCTTTCTTT